A selection of T cell receptor beta chains follows, all from one sample in a study of T-cell reconstitution after alpha-beta-depleted transplantation in children. TCRdb processed the PCR reads anew with MiXCR; each CDR3 protein has one entry. The table records some 110,000 distinct CDR3 sequences, 9% to 12% of them present only once. This specimen was PBMCs, taken before TCRalphabeta/CD19-depleted stem cell transplant. Source of these receptors: a boy younger than 10 with acute lymphoblastic leukemia, due to receive a stem cell transplant. CDR3s include the opening cysteine and the closing phenylalanine or tryptophan. The D gene is left open where the match is weak. For some rows the clone size is stated as once, few or many, or as a class when expanded; others skip it.

clone_size	j_call	cdr3_length	v_call	d_call	cdr3_aa	cdr3_nt
many	TRBJ2-3	14	TRBV12-3/TRBV12-4	TRBD2	CASRRLAGTDTQYF	TGTGCCAGCAGGCGACTAGCGGGCACAGATACGCAGTATTTT
once	TRBJ2-7	13	TRBV7-9	.	CASSLDGSYEQYF	TGTGCCAGCAGCTTAGACGGCAGCTACGAGCAGTACTTC
.	TRBJ2-3	14	TRBV4-1	.	CASSQNGETDTQYF	TGCGCCAGCAGCCAAAACGGGGAAACAGATACGCAGTATTTT
.	TRBJ1-3	15	TRBV4-1	.	CASSPVGPRRNTIYF	TGCGCCAGCAGCCCCGTTGGTCCGCGCCGAAACACCATATATTTT
few	TRBJ2-1	14	TRBV20-1	TRBD2	CSAIDPGLGREQFF	TGCAGTGCCATAGATCCCGGACTAGGGCGGGAGCAGTTCTTC
few	TRBJ2-1	17	TRBV10-3	TRBD2	CAISDGTSGLSYNEQFF	TGTGCCATCAGTGACGGGACTAGCGGCCTTTCCTACAATGAGCAGTTCTTC
.	TRBJ2-3	16	TRBV28	TRBD2	CASSPRLAGEIYTQYF	TGTGCCAGCAGTCCCAGACTAGCGGGAGAAATATATACGCAGTATTTT
many	TRBJ2-1	16	TRBV5-6	TRBD2	CASSFVQREGQDEQFF	TGTGCCAGCAGCTTCGTCCAGCGGGAGGGCCAAGATGAGCAGTTCTTC
many	TRBJ2-3	16	TRBV6-5	.	CASRRRRSGVTDTQYF	TGTGCCAGCAGACGCCGCCGGTCGGGAGTCACAGATACGCAGTATTTT
few	TRBJ2-1	15	TRBV3-1	.	CASSQVSGSGNEQFF	TGTGCCAGCAGCCAAGTGTCCGGGAGTGGGAATGAGCAGTTCTTC
many	TRBJ1-2	14	TRBV2	TRBD1	CASRQGANNYGYTF	TGTGCCAGCCGACAGGGGGCAAATAACTATGGCTACACCTTC
.	TRBJ1-2	13	TRBV28	.	CASRPGHNYGYTF	TGTGCCAGCCGTCCGGGGCATAACTATGGCTACACCTTC
few	TRBJ2-1	17	TRBV20-1	TRBD2	CSAPGLAGWSSYNEQFF	TGCAGTGCGCCGGGACTAGCGGGGTGGAGCTCCTACAATGAGCAGTTCTTC
few	TRBJ2-1	15	TRBV20-1	TRBD2	CSARDPRGREVEQFF	TGCAGTGCTAGAGATCCCCGCGGGAGGGAGGTTGAGCAGTTCTTC
few	TRBJ1-6	13	TRBV28	.	CASGGRYNSPLHF	TGTGCCAGCGGGGGAAGATATAATTCACCCCTCCACTTT
few	TRBJ2-7	16	TRBV5-1	.	CASSSADSAYLGEQYF	TGCGCCAGCAGCTCGGCGGACAGCGCCTACCTGGGAGAGCAGTACTTC